This T cell receptor (beta chain) was recovered during a study of identical twins. Trimming left V 4 bases short and J 4 bases short, with 17 bases between. Germline V gene data show CDR1 as SGHRS and CDR2 as YFSETQ. This CDR3 spans 15 amino acids. Points from the study as a whole: Out-of-frame sharing of TCR alpha in monozygotic twins was underestimated by models.

This clonotype was detected only a few times. Its target is not known. A single record per CDR3 protein comes from TCRdb applying MiXCR to the 5' RACE reads. The table records approximately 500,000 distinct CDR3 sequences, less than 25% of them present only once. These same data were also listed under a study on T cells expressing NK-cell markers.

The sequencing input was CD4+ T cells sorted from blood. The V and J genes are TRBV5-1 and TRBJ1-1; possible D gene TRBD1, 5 bases. The sequence was obtained from a woman aged 18 to 35 in good health. CDR3 nucleotides: TGCGCCAGCAGCGGTACAGGCGGCAGGTCCACTGAAGCTTTCTTT. This translates into CASSGTGGRSTEAFF.